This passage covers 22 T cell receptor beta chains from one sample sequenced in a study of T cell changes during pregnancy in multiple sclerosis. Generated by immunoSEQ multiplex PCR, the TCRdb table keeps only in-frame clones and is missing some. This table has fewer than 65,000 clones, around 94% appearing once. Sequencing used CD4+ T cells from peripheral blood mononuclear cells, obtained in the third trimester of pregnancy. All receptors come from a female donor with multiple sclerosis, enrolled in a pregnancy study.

The chain's CDR3 is CAWRGGLGEQYF. In nucleotides, the CDR3 is TGTGCCTGGAGAGGGGGCTTGGGCGAGCAGTACTTC. The genes are TRBV30 and TRBJ2-7; 7 bases align to TRBD1. The V segment lost 3 bases and the J segment 6 bases; nucleotides outside the gene matches: 5. This CDR3 region has 12 residues. CDR1 GTSNPN and CDR2 SVGIG come from the germline V gene (reference sequence).

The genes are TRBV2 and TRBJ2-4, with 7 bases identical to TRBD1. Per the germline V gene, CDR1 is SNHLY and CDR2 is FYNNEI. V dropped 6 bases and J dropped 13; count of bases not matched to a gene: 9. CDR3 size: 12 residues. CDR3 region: CASRGDSQTQYF. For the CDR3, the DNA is TGTGCCAGCAGAGGGGACAGCCAAACACAGTACTTC.

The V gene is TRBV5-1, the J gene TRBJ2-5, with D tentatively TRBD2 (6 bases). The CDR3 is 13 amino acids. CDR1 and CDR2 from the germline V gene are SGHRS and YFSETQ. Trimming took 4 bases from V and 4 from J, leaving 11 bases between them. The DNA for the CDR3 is TGCGCCAGCAGCGGGCCGGAGGGAGAGACCCAGTACTTC. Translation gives CASSGPEGETQYF. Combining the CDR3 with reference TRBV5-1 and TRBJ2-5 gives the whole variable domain KAGVTQTPRYLIKTRGQQVTLSCSPISGHRSVSWYQQTPGQGLQFLFEYFSETQRNKGNFPGRFSGRQFSNSRSEMNVSTLELGDSALYLCASSGPEGETQYFGPGTRLLVL.

CDR3 loop: CASSLPIAGASSTDTQYF. In DNA, the CDR3 is TGTGCCAGCAGCTTACCCATAGCGGGGGCCTCTAGCACAGATACGCAGTATTTT. The chain recombines TRBV7-9 with TRBJ2-3, with 9 bases aligning to TRBD2. V dropped 2 bases and J dropped 0; count of bases not matched to a gene: 9. This CDR3 has 18 residues. Germline V CDR1 and CDR2: SEHNR, FQNEAQ (reference sequence).

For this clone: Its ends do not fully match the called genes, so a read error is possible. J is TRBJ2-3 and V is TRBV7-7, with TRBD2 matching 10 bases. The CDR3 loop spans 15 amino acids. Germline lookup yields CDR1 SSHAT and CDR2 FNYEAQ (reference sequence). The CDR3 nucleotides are TGTGCTAGCAGCTTAGGACTAGCGGGCACAGATACGCAGTATTTT. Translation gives CASSLGLAGTDTQYF.

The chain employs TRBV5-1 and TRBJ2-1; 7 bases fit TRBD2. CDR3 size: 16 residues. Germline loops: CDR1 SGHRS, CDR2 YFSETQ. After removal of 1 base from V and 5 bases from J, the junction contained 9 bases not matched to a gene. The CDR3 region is CASSLSGLAAHNEQFF. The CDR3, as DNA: TGCGCCAGCAGCTTGTCGGGCCTAGCGGCACACAATGAGCAGTTCTTC.

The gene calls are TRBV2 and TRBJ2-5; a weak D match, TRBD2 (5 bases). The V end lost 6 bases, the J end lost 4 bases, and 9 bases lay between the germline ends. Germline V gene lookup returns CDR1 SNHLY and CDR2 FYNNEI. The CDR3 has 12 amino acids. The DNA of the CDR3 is TGTGCCAGCAGCGCCCGGGGAGAGACCCAGTACTTC. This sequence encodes CASSARGETQYF.

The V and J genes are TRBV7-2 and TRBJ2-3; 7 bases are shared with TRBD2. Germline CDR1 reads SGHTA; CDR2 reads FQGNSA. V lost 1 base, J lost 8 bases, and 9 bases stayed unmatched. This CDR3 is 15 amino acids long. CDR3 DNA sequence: TGTGCCAGCAGCTTAGACTTGGGACTACCGTTTACGCAGTATTTT. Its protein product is CASSLDLGLPFTQYF.

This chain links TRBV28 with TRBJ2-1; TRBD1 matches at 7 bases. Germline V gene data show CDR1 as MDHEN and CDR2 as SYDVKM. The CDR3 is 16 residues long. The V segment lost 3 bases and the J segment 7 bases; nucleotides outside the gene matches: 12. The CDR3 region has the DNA TGTGCCAGCAGTTTCGTAAACAGGGGATCGGCGAATGAGCAGTTCTTC. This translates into CASSFVNRGSANEQFF.

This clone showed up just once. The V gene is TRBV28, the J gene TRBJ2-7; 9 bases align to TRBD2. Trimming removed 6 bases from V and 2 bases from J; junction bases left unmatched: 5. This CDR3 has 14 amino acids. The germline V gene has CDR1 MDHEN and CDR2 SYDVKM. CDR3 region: CASSGSGGTYEQYF. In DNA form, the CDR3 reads TGTGCCAGCAGCGGTAGCGGGGGAACCTACGAGCAGTACTTC.

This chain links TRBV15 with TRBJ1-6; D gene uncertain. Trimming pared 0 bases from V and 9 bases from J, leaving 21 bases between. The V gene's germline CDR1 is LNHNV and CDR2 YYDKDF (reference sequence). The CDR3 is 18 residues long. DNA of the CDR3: TGTGCCACCAGCAGAGATCGGACTACTGGAACCTTACCTTCACCCCTCCACTTT. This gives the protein CATSRDRTTGTLPSPLHF. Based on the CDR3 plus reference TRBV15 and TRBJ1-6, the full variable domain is DAMVIQNPRYQVTQFGKPVTLSCSQTLNHNVMYWYQQKSSQAPKLLFHYYDKDFNNEADTPDNFQSRRPNTSFCFLDIRSPGLGDTAMYLCATSRDRTTGTLPSPLHFGNGTRLTVT.

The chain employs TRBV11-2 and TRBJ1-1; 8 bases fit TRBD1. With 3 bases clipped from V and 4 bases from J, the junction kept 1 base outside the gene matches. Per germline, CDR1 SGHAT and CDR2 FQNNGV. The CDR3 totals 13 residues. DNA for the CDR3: TGTGCCAGCAGCTTGACAGGGGTCACTGAAGCTTTCTTT. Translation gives CASSLTGVTEAFF.

CDR3 DNA: TGCGCCAGCAGTCACCGGTCCCGGATGGGCAGCACTGAAGCTTTCTTT. Its translation is CASSHRSRMGSTEAFF. The V gene is TRBV23-1, the J gene TRBJ1-1; D call uncertain. TRBV23-1 is noted as an ORF with a role that remains uncertain. The V end lost 3 bases, the J end lost 4 bases, and 18 bases lay between the germline ends. The CDR3 is 16 residues long.

Here the CDR3 reads CASSLRTSVLYSNEQFF. CDR3 sequence (DNA): TGTGCCAGCAGCTTACGGACTAGCGTTTTATACTCCAATGAGCAGTTCTTC. The V call is TRBV7-2, the J call TRBJ2-1; 9 bases agree with TRBD2. V gave up 2 bases and J gave up 6 bases; unmatched junction bases: 11. This CDR3 is built from 17 residues. From germline, CDR1 is SGHTA and CDR2 FQGNSA.

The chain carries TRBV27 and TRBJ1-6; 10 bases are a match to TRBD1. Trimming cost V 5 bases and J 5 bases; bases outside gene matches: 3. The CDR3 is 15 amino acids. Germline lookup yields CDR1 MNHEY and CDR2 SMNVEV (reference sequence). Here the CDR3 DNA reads TGTGCCAGCAGTAGACAGGGGGCGCATAATTCACCCCTCCACTTT. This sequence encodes CASSRQGAHNSPLHF.

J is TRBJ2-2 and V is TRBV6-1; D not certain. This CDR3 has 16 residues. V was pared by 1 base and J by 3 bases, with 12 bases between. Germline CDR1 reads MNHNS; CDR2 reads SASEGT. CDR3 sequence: CASSEEGTAYTGELFF. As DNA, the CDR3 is TGTGCCAGCAGTGAAGAAGGTACAGCCTACACCGGGGAGCTGTTTTTT.

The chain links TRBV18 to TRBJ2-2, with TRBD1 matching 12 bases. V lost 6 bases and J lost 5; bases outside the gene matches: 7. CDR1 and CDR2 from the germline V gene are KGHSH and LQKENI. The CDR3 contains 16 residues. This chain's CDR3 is CASSPGTGGATGELFF. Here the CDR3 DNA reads TGTGCCAGCTCCCCCGGGACAGGGGGCGCTACCGGGGAGCTGTTTTTT.

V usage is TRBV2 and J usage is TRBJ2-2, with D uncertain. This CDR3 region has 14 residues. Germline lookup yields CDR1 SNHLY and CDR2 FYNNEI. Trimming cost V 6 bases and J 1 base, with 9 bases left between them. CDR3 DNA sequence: TGTGCCAGCAGCTTACCCAGGAACACCGGGGAGCTGTTTTTT. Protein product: CASSLPRNTGELFF.

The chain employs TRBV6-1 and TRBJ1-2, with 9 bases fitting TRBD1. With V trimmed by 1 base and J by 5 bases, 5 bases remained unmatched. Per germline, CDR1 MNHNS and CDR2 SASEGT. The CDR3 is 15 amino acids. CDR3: CASSEEYGTGYGYTF. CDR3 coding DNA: TGTGCCAGCAGTGAAGAATATGGGACAGGGTATGGCTACACCTTC.

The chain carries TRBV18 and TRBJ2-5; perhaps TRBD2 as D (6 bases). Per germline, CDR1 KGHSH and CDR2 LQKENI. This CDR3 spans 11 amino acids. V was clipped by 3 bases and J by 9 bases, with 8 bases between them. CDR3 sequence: CASSPEGPQYF. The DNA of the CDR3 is TGTGCCAGCTCACCGGAGGGGCCCCAGTACTTC.

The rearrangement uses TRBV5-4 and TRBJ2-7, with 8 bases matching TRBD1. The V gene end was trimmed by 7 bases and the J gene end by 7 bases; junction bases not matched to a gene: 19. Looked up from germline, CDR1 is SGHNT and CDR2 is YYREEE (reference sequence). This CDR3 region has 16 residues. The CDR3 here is CASATPQGQGIGEQYF. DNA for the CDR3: TGTGCCAGCGCTACTCCCCAAGGACAGGGAATCGGTGAGCAGTACTTC.

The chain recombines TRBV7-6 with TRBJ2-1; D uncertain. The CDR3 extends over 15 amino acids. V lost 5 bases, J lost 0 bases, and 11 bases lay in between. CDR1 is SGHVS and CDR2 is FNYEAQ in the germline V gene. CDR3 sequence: CASSRSVNSYNEQFF. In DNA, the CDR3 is TGTGCCAGCAGCCGAAGCGTTAACTCCTACAATGAGCAGTTCTTC.